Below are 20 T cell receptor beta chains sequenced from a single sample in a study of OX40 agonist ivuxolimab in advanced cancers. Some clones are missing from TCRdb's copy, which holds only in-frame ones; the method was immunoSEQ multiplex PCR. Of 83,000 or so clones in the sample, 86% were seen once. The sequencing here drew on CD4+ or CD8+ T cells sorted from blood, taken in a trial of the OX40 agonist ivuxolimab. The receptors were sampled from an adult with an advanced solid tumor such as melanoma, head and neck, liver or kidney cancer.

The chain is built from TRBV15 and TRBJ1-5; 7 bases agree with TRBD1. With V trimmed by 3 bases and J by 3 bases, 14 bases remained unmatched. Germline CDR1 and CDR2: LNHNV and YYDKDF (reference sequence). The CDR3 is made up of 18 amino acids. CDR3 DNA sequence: TGTGCCACCAGCAGCACCTCGGGCAGGGGGGCCACCAATCAGCCCCAGCATTTT. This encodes CATSSTSGRGATNQPQHF.

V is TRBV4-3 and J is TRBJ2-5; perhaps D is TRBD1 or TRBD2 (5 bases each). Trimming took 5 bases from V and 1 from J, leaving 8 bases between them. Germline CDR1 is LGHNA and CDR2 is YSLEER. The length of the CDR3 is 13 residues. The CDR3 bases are TGCGCCAGCAGCTCCGGGACCCAAGAGACCCAGTACTTC. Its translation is CASSSGTQETQYF.

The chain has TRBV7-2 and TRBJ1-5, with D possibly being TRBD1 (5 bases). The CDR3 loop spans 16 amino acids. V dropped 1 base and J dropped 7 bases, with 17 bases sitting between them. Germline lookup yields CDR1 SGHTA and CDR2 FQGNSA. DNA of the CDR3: TGTGCCAGCAGCTTAGGGGGGGATCTCCGGCTGCAGCCCCAGCATTTT. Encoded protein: CASSLGGDLRLQPQHF.

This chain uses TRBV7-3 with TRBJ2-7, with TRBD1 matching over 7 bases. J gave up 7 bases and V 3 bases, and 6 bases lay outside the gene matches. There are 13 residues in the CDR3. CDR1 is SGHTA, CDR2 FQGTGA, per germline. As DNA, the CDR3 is TGTGCCAGCAGCTTTGGACAGGCCGGGGAGCAGTACTTC. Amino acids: CASSFGQAGEQYF.

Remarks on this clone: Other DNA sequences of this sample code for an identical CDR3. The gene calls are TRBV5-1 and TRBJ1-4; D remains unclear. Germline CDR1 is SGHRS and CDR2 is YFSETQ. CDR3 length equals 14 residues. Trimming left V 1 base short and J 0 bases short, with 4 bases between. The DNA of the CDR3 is TGCGCCAGCAGCTTGACAGCAACTAATGAAAAACTGTTTTTT. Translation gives CASSLTATNEKLFF.

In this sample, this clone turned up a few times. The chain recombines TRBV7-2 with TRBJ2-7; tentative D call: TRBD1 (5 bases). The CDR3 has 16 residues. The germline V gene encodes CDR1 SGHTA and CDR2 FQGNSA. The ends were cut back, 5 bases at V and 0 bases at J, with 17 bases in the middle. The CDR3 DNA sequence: TGTGCCAGCAGCCTCGATCGGACACGTAGCTCCTACGAGCAGTACTTC. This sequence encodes CASSLDRTRSSYEQYF.

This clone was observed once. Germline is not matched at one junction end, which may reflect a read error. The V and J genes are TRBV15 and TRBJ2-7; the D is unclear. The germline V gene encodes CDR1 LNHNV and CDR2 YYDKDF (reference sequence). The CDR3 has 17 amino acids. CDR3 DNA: TGTGCCACCAGCAGAGATAAGCAATCGGGCACTACCTACGGGCAGTACTTC. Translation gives CATSRDKQSGTTYGQYF. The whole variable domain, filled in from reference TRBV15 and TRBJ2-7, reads DAMVIQNPRYQVTQFGKPVTLSCSQTLNHNVMYWYQQKSSQAPKLLFHYYDKDFNNEADTPDNFQSRRPNTSFCFLDIRSPGLGDTAMYLCATSRDKQSGTTYGQYFGPGTRLTVT.

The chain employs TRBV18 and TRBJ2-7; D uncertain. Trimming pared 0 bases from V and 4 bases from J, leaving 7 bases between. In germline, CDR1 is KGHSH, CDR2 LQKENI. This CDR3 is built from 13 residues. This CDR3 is CASSPPSAYEQYF. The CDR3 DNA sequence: TGTGCCAGCTCACCACCGTCGGCGTACGAGCAGTACTTC.

For the CDR3, the DNA is TGTGCCAGCAGCCCAGGACAGGGGGCGGGTAATAACTATGGCTACACCTTC. Its translation is CASSPGQGAGNNYGYTF. The chain couples TRBV5-4 to TRBJ1-2; 11 nucleotides agree with TRBD1. J was trimmed by 1 base and V by 4 bases; bases with no gene match: 9. The CDR3 has 17 residues. Looked up from germline, CDR1 is SGHNT and CDR2 is YYREEE (reference sequence).

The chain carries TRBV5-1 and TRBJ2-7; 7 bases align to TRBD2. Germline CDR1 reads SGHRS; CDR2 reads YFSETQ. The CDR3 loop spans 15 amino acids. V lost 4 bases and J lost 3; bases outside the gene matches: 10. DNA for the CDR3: TGCGCCAGCAGCCCGAGGCCAGCGGGGTTCTACGAGCAGTACTTC. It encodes CASSPRPAGFYEQYF.

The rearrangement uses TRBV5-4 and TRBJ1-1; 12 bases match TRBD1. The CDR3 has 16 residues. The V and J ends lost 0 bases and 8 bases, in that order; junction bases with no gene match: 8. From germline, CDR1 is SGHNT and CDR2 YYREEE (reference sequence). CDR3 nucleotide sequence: TGTGCCAGCAGCTTGGGCCCCCGCGGGACAGGGGGCGAAGCTTTCTTT. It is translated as CASSLGPRGTGGEAFF.

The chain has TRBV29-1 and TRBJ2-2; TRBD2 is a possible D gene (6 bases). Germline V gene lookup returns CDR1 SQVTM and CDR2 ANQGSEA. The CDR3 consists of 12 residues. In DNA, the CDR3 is TGCATTGGGCGGGAGAACACCGGGGAGCTGTTTTTT. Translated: CIGRENTGELFF.

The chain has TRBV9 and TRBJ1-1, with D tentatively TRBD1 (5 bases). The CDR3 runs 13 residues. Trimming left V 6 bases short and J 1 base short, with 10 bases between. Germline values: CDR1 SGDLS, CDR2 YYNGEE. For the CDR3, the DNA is TGTGCCAGCAAGCGGGGCGAGAACACTGAAGCTTTCTTT. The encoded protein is CASKRGENTEAFF.

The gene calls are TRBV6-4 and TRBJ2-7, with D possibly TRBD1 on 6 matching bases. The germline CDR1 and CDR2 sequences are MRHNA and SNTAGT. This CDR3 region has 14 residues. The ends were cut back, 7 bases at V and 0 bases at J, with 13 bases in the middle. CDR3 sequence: CASTRDKSSYEQYF. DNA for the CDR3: TGTGCCAGCACCCGGGACAAGAGCTCCTACGAGCAGTACTTC.

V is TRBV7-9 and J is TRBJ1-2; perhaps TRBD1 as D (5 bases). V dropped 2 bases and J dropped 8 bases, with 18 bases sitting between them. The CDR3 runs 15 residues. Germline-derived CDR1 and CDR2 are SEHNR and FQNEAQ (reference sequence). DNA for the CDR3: TGTGCCAGCAGCTTAAATGGGGGATCGGATCGCGGCTACACCTTC. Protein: CASSLNGGSDRGYTF.

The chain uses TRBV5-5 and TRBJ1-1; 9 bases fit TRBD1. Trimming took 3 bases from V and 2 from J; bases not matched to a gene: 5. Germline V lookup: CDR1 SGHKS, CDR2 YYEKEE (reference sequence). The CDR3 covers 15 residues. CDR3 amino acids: CASSWRQGDNTEAFF. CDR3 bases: TGTGCCAGCAGCTGGCGACAGGGGGATAACACTGAAGCTTTCTTT.

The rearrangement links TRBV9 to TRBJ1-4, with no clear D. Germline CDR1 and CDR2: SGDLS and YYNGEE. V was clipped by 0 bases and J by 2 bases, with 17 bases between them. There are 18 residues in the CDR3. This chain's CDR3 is CASSVGSRGIATNEKLFF. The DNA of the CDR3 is TGTGCCAGCAGCGTAGGGTCAAGAGGGATTGCGACTAATGAAAAACTGTTTTTT.

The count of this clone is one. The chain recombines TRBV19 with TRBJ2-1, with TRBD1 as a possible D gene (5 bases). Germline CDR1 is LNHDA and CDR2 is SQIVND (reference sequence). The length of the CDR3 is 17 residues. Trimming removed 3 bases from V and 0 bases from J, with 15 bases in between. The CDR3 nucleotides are TGTGCCAGTAGTATCTTACCAGGGATTAGCTCCTACAATGAGCAGTTCTTC. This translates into CASSILPGISSYNEQFF.

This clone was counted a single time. CDR3 sequence reads: CASSLALLSGGETQYF. Written as DNA, the CDR3 is TGTGCCAGCAGCTTAGCGTTGTTGTCGGGGGGAGAGACCCAGTACTTC. This chain joins TRBV7-2 and TRBJ2-5; 7 bases agree with TRBD2. Trimming removed 0 bases from V and 4 bases from J; junction bases left unmatched: 8. Germline lookup yields CDR1 SGHTA and CDR2 FQGNSA. The CDR3 has 16 amino acids.

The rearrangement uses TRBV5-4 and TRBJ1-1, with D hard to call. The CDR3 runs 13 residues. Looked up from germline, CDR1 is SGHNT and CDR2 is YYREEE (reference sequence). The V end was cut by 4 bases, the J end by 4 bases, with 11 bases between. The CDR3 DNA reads TGTGCCAGCAGCCGTCCCCCGGGCACTGAAGCTTTCTTT. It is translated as CASSRPPGTEAFF.